Detailed here is one T cell receptor beta chain. Its antigen is still unknown. The junction and the germline gene differ at one end; a read error may be behind it. The sample belongs to a study of PD-1 blockade in classical Hodgkin lymphoma. Study results and caveats: Relapsed/refractory patients reportedly had the lowest baseline TCR diversity, below newly diagnosed patients, who were below healthy donors.

The CDR3 sequence is 12 residues long. Germline CDR1 and CDR2: SGHTA and FQGNSA. Time point noted: cycle 4 day 1 (C4D1), after 6 weeks of nivolumab. Each patient relapsed following autologous stem cell transplantation, and prior brentuximab vedotin exposure differed. Profiled with immunoSEQ multiplex PCR; TCRdb holds only in-frame clones, not every one. The sample has nearly 25,000 clones, less than 75% seen once. The source of this sequence is a human donor with classical Hodgkin lymphoma. The chain is built from TRBV7-2 and TRBJ2-1, with TRBD1 as a possible D gene (5 bases). Source: peripheral blood mononuclear cells (PBMCs), taken before the fourth cycle of nivolumab. The CDR3 loop is CASSQGVHQQFF. For the CDR3, the DNA is TGCGCCAGCAGCCAAGGGGTTCATCAGCAGTTCTTC.